What follows describes a single T cell receptor (beta chain). Many counts were recorded for this clonotype. Its antigen has not been determined. It has no much larger one-base neighbor in the sample; base qualities were not kept. The sample belongs to a study of regulatory T cells in long-lasting Graves disease (dated by TCRdb to about 2021). Some background on the complete study: Persistent Graves' disease was defined as antithyroid drug treatment for over 5 years with persistently positive TSH receptor autoantibodies. Patients with persistent Graves' disease were compared with patients with newly diagnosed Graves' disease using TCR sequencing and RNA sequencing of peripheral blood. Persistent Graves' disease patients in the clinical cohort had taken antithyroid drugs for roughly ten years on average. A total of 33 samples were covered by TCR sequencing, comprising some 13 persistent and around 20 newly diagnosed Graves' disease patients. The study was registered as a clinical trial and conducted in China. Overall study results and their limits: Because the primary lesion, thyroid tissue, could not be accessed, the study looked at peripheral blood alone. Persistent patients shared more public clonotypes among themselves (around 3,000) than newly diagnosed patients did (about 900). The authors acknowledged the small sample size as a limitation that may reduce accuracy. Persistent disease showed preferential use of TRBV28, TRBJ1-2 and TRBJ2-5, whereas newly diagnosed disease favored TRBV20-1 and TRBJ2-1. Compared with newly diagnosed patients, patients with persistent Graves' disease had lower TCR Shannon entropy and fewer highly expanded clones, which suggests clonal expansion. Only the TCR beta chain was sequenced and analyzed.

Inclusive of the bounding cysteine and phenylalanine, the CDR3 is 14 residues long. Here the CDR3 DNA is all that survives: 42 bases in frame from base 1. V and J are truncated by 6 bases and 2 bases respectively, leaving an intervening sequence of 13 bases. From a lookup of the germline V gene, CDR1 and CDR2 are MNHNS and SASEGT. The sample's time point label, in plain terms: persistent/refractory GD, antithyroid drugs over 5 years with positive TRAb. RNA was extracted from PBMCs in TRIzol for both TCR sequencing and RNA sequencing. The diagnosis of Graves' disease followed American Thyroid Association guidelines. Patients were recruited from an endocrinology department in Xi'an, China. Each patient gave approximately 9 milliliters of peripheral blood, collected in an EDTA anticoagulant tube. Ficoll Paque Plus density gradient separation was used to isolate PBMCs, and no further T cell sorting was performed. RNA quality was checked with an Agilent 2100 Bioanalyzer and agarose gel, and concentration with a NanoDrop 2000.

Libraries came from multiplex PCR. The data were produced on an Illumina HiSeq 4000. CDR3 regions were amplified by Arm-PCR with iRepertoire HTBI primers to construct TCR beta libraries. Gel purification was performed on PCR products prior to sequencing. Processing in the source paper ran as follows. Gene usage analysis of CDR3 amino acid clonotypes used the 55 to 80 TRBV and more than 13 TRBJ segments found across samples. COPE and FqMerger were used to merge the filtered high-quality paired reads into contigs. BLAST was used to align contigs to IMGT TRBV, TRBD and TRBJ reference genes, with CDR3 defined following IMGT. Highly expanded clones were defined as clonotypes with a frequency above 0.1%. Shannon entropy was used to measure repertoire diversity, and the Gini coefficient was used to measure V-J evenness. Clonotypes shared by more than one individual were considered public. TCRdb trimmed the raw reads at Q25, called clones with MiXCR and kept productive beta chains. All rows with the same CDR3 protein become a single entry with the most common DNA and genes. TCRdb, not the authors, supplied the V and J calls. Within this sample are roughly 300,000 distinct CDR3 sequences, with roughly a fifth of them counted one time only. Jointly, the top ten make up roughly three fifths of the sample.

The source of this sequence is a female donor with Graves disease. The chain couples TRBV6-1 to TRBJ2-5; TRBD1 is a weak D gene call, 5 bases matching. The source material was peripheral blood mononuclear cells (PBMCs), sampled when the disease was refractory, from a patient treated with antithyroid drugs. The CDR3 region reads CASRMGRSQETQYF. The DNA sequence is TGTGCCAGCAGAATGGGGCGTAGTCAAGAGACCCAGTACTTC.